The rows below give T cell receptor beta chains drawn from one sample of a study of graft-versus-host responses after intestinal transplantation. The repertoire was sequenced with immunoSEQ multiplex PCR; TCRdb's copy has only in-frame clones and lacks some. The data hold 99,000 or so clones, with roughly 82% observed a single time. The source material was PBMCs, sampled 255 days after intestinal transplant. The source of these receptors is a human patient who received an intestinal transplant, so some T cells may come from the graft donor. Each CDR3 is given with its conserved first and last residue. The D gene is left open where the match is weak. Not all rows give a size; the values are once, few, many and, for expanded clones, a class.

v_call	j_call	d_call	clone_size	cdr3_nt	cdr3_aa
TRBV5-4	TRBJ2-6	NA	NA	TGTGCCAGCAGCCACAGGGTCCTAGGTCCCCCTGGGGCCAACGTCCTGACTTTC	CASSHRVLGPPGANVLTF
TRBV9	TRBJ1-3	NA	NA	TGTGCCAGCAGCGTAGCCTCCTCTCCTGGAAACACCATATATTTT	CASSVASSPGNTIYF
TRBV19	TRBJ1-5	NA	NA	TGTGCCAGTAGTATAGCCCCCGCAGGGAATCAGCCCCAGCATTTT	CASSIAPAGNQPQHF
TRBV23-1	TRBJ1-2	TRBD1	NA	TGCGCCGGTTCGCAGACAGGGGGCCAGACTAACTATGGCTACACCTTC	CAGSQTGGQTNYGYTF
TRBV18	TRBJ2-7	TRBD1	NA	TGTGCCAGTTCGTCCCCGGGGACAGTAGACTACGAGCAGTACTTC	CASSSPGTVDYEQYF
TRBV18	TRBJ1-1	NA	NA	TGTGCCAGCTCACCTGAGGGCCCAGTCCCGAACACTGAAGCTTTCTTT	CASSPEGPVPNTEAFF
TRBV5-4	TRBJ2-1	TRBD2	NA	TGTGCCAGCAGCTCAAGGGAGGGAAGGAAGAATGAGCAGTTCTTC	CASSSREGRKNEQFF
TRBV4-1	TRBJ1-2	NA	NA	TGCGCCAGCAGCCAACGGATGCCTTGGGCAGAAACTAACTATGGCTACACCTTC	CASSQRMPWAETNYGYTF
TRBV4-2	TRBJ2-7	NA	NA	TGTGCCAGCAGCCAAGAGAACTTTTCCTACGAGCAGTACTTC	CASSQENFSYEQYF
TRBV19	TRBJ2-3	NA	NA	TGTGCCAGTAGATACGGTTCGTCGGGGAAAGATACGCAGTATTTT	CASRYGSSGKDTQYF
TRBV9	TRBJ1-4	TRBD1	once	TGTGCCAGCAGCGTAGGGGACAGGGCTAATGAAAAACTGTTTTTT	CASSVGDRANEKLFF
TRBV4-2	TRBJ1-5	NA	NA	TGTGCCAGCAGCCAAGGTTTGGGCAATCAGCCCCAGCATTTT	CASSQGLGNQPQHF
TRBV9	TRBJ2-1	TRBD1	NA	TGTGCCAGCAGCTTACAGGGGGTTGATTCCAATGAGCAGTTCTTC	CASSLQGVDSNEQFF
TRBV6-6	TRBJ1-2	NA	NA	TGTGCCAGCAGTTACGCCCCAGGGCACGGCTACACCTTC	CASSYAPGHGYTF
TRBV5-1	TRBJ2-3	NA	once	TGCGCCAGCAGCTTGGGTCTCTGGGGGGCTCCGAACACAGATACGCAGTATTTT	CASSLGLWGAPNTDTQYF
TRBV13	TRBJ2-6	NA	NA	TGTGCCAGCAGCTTAGGGGGGCCTGGGGCCAACGTCCTGACTTTC	CASSLGGPGANVLTF
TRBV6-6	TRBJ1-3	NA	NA	TGTGCCAGCACCAACTCTGGAAACACCATATATTTT	CASTNSGNTIYF
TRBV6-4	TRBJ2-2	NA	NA	TGTGCCAGCAGTGCCGTTGTGCAGCCTAACACCGGGGAGCTGTTTTTT	CASSAVVQPNTGELFF
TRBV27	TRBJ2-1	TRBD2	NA	TGTGCCAGCAGTGCGCAGGTCGCGGGGGGAGAGCAGTTCTTC	CASSAQVAGGEQFF
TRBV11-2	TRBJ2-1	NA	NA	TGTGCCAGCAGCCACAGGGCGAATGAGCAGTTCTTC	CASSHRANEQFF
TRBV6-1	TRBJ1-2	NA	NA	TGTGCCAGCAGTGAATATCAAGGACAGCCTTGGGATAACTATGGCTACACCTTC	CASSEYQGQPWDNYGYTF
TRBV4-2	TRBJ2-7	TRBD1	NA	TGTGCCAGCAGCCAACGCACTATGACAGGGGGCTACGAGCAGTACTTC	CASSQRTMTGGYEQYF